Described below is a single TCR beta chain sequence and its context. Its antigen is not yet known. Per-nucleotide qualities are absent, and no much larger clonotype sits a single base away. The donors took part in RACIN, a single-arm, phase I, dose-escalation trial that combined nivolumab, ipilimumab, aspirin, low-dose cyclophosphamide and low-dose radiotherapy. Patients with advanced, TIL-negative solid tumors were considered eligible. This sample was included in a study of low-dose radiotherapy and immunotherapy resistance in tumors (dated by TCRdb to between 2021 and 2024). Regarding the complete study: In Cohort 1, 0.5 Gy per fraction was delivered every 2 weeks, and a total PTV dose of 6.5 Gy was prescribed. Cohort 2 received 1 Gy per fraction every two weeks, with a total of 13 Gy over 26 weeks. Nivolumab and ipilimumab were both given intravenously, with nivolumab at a 240 mg flat dose every two weeks and ipilimumab at 1 mg/kg every six weeks. Intravenous cyclophosphamide at 200 mg/m2 was administered every two weeks, one day ahead of each radiation and immunotherapy administration. Starting on cycle 1 day 1, patients took 300 mg of aspirin by mouth once daily for four cycles. No randomization into treatment groups was done for the people taking part in the trial. Eight patients were included in the translational analysis, namely three from the first dose cohort plus the first five from the second dose cohort.

First-strand cDNA was synthesized with Superscript III and a set of TRAV- and TRBV-specific primers, covering both TCRalpha and TCRbeta chains. TCRs were amplified for about 18 PCR cycles with Phusion, using a constant-region primer paired with the adapter attached to the V primers. Isolated mRNA was amplified with the MessageAmp II aRNA Amplification Kit, using a roughly 15-hour in vitro transcription at 37°C. The Dynabeads mRNA DIRECT Purification Kit was used to isolate the mRNA for TCR sequencing. Indexed Illumina adapters were added in a second Phusion PCR of around 23 cycles, and the PCR products were purified with AMPure XP beads. In the original analysis: Custom Perl scripts pooled TCR sequences encoding the same protein, removed out-of-frame sequences and computed each clonotype's abundance. TCR sequences supported by only a single read were excluded from analysis. Shannon entropy, Gini index, clonality, richness, and the frequency of TCRs shared between repertoires were included as repertoire metrics. The public reads were run again by TCRdb, first through fastp at Q25 and then through MiXCR, and only productive beta chains were kept. Rows are combined by CDR3 protein, so each entry shows the most common genes and DNA. For this entry, the V and J calls and clone size follow TCRdb and not the study's own pipeline. The sample profile shows about 18,000 distinct CDR3 sequences; approximately 70% of them were found once. Under 6.5% of the sample is held by the ten biggest clonotypes.

The receptor's source is a human donor with advanced metastatic prostate, ovarian, gallbladder or colorectal cancer (not recorded which). This table probably holds off-target reads from a library built for another chain.

The CDR3 region has the sequence CSVERGRLNNEQFF. The bases read TGCAGCGTTGAGAGGGGGCGGCTGAACAATGAGCAGTTCTTC. The rearranged chain carries TRBV29-1 and TRBJ2-1; 7 central bases correspond to TRBD1. Taken from cysteine to phenylalanine, the CDR3 has 14 residues. Only the CDR3 DNA is retained, 42 bases long and in frame from the first base. V is cut back by 3 bases and J by 5 bases, with 7 bases in the junction unmatched. Based on the germline V gene, the CDR1 and CDR2 sequences are SQVTM and ANQGSEA.